Detailed here is one TCR beta chain. The data derive from a study of circulating and synovial CD4+ cells in juvenile arthritis. The assay was immunoSEQ multiplex PCR, and TCRdb's table has in-frame clones only and misses some. The table records tens of thousands of clones, 80% to 95% of them present only once. Germline loops: CDR1 SNHLY, CDR2 FYNNEI. This CDR3 has 13 amino acids. V shed 7 bases, J shed 9 bases, and the junction held 10 bases outside the gene matches. This chain joins TRBV2 and TRBJ2-7; 9 bases fit TRBD1. What was sequenced was CD4+ T cells from blood. This receptor was identified in a human donor with juvenile idiopathic arthritis. The CDR3 loop is CASTMGQGVGQYF. The CDR3 DNA sequence: TGTGCCAGCACCATGGGACAGGGCGTAGGGCAGTACTTC.